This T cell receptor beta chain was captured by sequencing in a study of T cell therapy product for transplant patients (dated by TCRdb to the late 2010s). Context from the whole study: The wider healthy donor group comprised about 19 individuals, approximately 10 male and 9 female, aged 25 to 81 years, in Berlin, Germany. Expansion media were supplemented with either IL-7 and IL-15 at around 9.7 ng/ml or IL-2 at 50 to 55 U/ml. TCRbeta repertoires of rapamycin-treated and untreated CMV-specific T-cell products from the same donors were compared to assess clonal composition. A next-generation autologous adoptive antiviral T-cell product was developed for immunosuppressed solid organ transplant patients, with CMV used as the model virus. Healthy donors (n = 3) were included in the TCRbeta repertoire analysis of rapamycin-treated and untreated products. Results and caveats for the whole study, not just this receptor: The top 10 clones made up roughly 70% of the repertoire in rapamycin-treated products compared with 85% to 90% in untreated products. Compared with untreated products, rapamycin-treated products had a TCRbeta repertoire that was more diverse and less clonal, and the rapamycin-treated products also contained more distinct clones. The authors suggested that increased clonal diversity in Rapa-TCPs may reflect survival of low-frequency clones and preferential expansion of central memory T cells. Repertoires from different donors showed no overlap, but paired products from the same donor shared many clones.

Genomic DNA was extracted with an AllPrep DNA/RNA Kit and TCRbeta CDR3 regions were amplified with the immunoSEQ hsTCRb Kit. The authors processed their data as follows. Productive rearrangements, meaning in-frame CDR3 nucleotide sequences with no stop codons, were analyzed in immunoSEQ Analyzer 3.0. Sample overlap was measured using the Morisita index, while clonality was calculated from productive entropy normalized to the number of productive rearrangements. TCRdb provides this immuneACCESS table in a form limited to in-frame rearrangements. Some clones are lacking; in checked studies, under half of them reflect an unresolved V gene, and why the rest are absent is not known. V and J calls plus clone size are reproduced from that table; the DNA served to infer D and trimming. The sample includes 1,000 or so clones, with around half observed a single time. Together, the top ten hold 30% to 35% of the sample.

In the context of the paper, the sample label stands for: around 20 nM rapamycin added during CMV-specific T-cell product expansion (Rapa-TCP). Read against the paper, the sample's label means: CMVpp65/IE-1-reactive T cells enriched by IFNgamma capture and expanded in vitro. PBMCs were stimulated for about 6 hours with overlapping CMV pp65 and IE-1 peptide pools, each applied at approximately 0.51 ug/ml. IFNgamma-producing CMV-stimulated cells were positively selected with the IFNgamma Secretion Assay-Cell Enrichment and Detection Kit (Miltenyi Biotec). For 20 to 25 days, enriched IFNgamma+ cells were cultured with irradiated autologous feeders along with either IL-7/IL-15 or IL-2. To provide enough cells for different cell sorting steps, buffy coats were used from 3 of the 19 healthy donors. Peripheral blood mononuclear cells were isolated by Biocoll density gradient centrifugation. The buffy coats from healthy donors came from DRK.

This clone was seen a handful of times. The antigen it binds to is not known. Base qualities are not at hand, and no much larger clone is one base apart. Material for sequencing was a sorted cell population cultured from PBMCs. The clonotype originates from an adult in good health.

CDR3 reads: CATRTSGGTDTQYF. The DNA sequence follows: TGTGCCACCAGGACTAGCGGGGGCACAGATACGCAGTATTTT. The V and J genes are TRBV10-3 and TRBJ2-3, with 12 central nucleotides matching TRBD2. V loses 10 bases at its end and J loses 1 base; junction bases beyond the gene matches: 3. Reading from cysteine to phenylalanine, the CDR3 counts 14 amino acids. Here the CDR3 DNA is all that survives: 42 bases in frame from base 1. Looking up the germline V gene yields CDR1 ENHRY and CDR2 SYGVKD.